This note documents a single TCR beta chain sequence. What it recognizes is unknown. The sample originates from a study of identical twins. cDNA carried unique molecular identifiers, and a universal primer site was added by template switching. TCRdb processed the 5' RACE reads anew with MiXCR; each CDR3 protein has one entry. Altogether 200,000 or so distinct CDR3 sequences are present, around a sixth being singletons, with the ten largest covering around two fifths. Findings and limits, study-wide: Insertion counts were lower in abundant cord blood beta clonotypes, a trend that memory repertoires did not show. Compared with models, monozygotic twins showed more out-of-frame TCR alpha sharing.

This CDR3 spans 16 amino acids. Trimming shortened V by 4 bases and J by 3 bases, and 16 bases separated the two germline ends. Germline CDR1 is SGDLS and CDR2 is YYNGEE. These data also featured in a second study, about T cells expressing NK-cell markers. As reported in that work: Dominant NKG2C+ clonotype frequencies of about 1.0-8% of CD8+ T cells were measured in several donors.

Material for sequencing was CD8+ T cells sorted from blood. The chain has TRBV9 and TRBJ2-2; possibly TRBD2 for D (5 bases). This TCR was sampled from a woman aged 18-35 years in good health. CDR3 amino acids: CASSTPTGSDTGELFF. In nucleotides, the CDR3 is TGTGCCAGCAGCACCCCAACGGGGTCCGACACCGGGGAGCTGTTTTTT.